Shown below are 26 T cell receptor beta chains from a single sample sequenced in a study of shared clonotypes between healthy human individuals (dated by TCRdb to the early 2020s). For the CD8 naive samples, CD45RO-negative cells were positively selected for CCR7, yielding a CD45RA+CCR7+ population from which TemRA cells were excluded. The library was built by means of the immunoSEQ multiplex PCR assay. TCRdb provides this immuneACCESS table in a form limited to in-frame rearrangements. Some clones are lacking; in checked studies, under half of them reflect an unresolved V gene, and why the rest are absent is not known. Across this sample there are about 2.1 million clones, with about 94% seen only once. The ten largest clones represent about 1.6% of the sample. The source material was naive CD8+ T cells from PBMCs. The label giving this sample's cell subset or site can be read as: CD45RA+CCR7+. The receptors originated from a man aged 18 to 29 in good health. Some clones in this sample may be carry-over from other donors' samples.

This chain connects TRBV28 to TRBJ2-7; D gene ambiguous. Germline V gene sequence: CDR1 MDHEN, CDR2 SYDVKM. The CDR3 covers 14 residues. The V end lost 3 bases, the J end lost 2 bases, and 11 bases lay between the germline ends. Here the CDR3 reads CASSFSARTYEQYF. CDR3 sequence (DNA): TGTGCCAGCAGTTTCTCAGCGAGGACCTACGAGCAGTACTTC.

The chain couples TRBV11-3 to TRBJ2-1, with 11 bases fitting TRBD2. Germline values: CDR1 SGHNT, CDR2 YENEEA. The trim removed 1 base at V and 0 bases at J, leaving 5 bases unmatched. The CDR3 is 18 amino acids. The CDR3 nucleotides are TGTGCCAGCAGCTTAGGGGGACTAGCGGACTCCTCCTACAATGAGCAGTTCTTC. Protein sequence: CASSLGGLADSSYNEQFF.

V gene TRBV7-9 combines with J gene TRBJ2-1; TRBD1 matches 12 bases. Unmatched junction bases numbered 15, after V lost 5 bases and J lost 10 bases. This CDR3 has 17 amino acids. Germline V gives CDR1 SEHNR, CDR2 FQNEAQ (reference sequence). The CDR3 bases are TGTGCCAGCAGCCTACACTCCGGGACAGGGGGCGGGTACGAGCAGTTCTTC. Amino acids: CASSLHSGTGGGYEQFF.

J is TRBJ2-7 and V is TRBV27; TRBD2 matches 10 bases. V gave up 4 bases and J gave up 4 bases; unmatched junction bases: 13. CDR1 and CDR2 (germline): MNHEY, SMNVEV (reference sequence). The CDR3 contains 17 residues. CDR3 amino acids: CASSSKEPGLASYEQYF. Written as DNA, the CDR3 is TGTGCCAGCAGTTCTAAGGAACCGGGACTAGCGAGTTACGAGCAGTACTTC.

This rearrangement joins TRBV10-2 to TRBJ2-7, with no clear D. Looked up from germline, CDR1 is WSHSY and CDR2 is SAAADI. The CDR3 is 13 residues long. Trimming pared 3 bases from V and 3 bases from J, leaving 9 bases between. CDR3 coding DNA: TGCGCCAGCAGTGACGTCAGGAGCTACGAGCAGTACTTC. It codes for CASSDVRSYEQYF.

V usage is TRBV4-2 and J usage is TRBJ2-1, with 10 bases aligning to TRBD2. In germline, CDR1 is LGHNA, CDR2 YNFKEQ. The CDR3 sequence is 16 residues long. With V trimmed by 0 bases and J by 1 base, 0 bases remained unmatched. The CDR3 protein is CASSQELAGSYNEQFF. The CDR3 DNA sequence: TGTGCCAGCAGCCAAGAACTAGCGGGATCCTACAATGAGCAGTTCTTC.

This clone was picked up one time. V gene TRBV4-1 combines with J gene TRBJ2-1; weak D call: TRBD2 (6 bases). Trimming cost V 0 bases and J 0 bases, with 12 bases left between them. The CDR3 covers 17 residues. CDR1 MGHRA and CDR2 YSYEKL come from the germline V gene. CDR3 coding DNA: TGCGCCAGCAGCCAAGAACGGCCTAGCGTCTCCTACAATGAGCAGTTCTTC. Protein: CASSQERPSVSYNEQFF.

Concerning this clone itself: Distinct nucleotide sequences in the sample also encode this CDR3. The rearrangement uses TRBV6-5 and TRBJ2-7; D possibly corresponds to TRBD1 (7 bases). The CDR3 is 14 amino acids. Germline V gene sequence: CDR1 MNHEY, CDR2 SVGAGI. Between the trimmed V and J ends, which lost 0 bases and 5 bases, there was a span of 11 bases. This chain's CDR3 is CASSYSGRGDEQYF. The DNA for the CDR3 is TGTGCCAGCAGTTACTCTGGCAGGGGGGACGAGCAGTACTTC.

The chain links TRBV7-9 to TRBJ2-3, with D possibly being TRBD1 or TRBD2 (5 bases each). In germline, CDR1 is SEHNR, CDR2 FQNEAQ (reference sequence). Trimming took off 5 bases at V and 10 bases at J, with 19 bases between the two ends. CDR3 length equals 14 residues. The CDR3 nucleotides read TGTGCCAGCAGCGCCGGGACGGCACCTCCGGCGCAGTATTTT. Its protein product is CASSAGTAPPAQYF.

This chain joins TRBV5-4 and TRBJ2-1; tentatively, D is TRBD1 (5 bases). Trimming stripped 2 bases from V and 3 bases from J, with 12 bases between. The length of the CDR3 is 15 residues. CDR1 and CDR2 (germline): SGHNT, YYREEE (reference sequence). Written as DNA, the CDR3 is TGTGCCAGCAGCTTTGTAGGGGCCAACTACAATGAGCAGTTCTTC. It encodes CASSFVGANYNEQFF.

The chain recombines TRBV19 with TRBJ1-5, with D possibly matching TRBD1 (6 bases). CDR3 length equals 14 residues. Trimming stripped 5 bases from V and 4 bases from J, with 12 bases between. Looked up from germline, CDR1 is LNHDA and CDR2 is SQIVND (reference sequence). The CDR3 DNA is TGTGCCAGTAGTGCCGGGGGGCCTAATCAGCCCCAGCATTTT. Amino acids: CASSAGGPNQPQHF.

This CDR3 reads CASSSGRRGETQYF. The CDR3 DNA follows: TGTGCCAGCAGTTCCGGCAGGAGGGGAGAGACCCAGTACTTC. This chain links TRBV7-2 with TRBJ2-5, with D possibly TRBD2 on 6 matching bases. Deletions cut 6 bases from V and 4 bases from J, with 15 bases between. The germline gives CDR1 SGHTA, CDR2 FQGNSA. The CDR3 loop spans 14 amino acids.

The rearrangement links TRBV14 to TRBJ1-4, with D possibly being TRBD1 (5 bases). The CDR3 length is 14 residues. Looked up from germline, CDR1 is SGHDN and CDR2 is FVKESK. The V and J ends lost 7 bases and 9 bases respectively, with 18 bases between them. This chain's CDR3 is CASIRGRNSQKLFF. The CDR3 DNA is TGTGCCAGCATTAGGGGCCGAAACTCACAAAAACTGTTTTTT.

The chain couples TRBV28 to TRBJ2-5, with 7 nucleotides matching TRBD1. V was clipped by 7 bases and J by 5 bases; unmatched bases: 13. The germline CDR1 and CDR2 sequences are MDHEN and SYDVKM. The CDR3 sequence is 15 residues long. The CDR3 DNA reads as TGTGCCAGCACCATGGGACAGTTAGGTTCCGAGACCCAGTACTTC. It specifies CASTMGQLGSETQYF. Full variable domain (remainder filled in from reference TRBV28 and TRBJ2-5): DVKVTQSSRYLVKRTGEKVFLECVQDMDHENMFWYRQDPGLGLRLIYFSYDVKMKEKGDIPEGYSVSREKKERFSLILESASTNQTSMYLCASTMGQLGSETQYFGPGTRLLVL.

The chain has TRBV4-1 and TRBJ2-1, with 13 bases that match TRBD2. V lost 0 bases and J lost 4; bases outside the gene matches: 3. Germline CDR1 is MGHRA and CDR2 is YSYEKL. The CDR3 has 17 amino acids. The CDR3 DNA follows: TGCGCCAGCAGCCAAGATGGGACTAGCGGGATATACAATGAGCAGTTCTTC. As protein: CASSQDGTSGIYNEQFF.

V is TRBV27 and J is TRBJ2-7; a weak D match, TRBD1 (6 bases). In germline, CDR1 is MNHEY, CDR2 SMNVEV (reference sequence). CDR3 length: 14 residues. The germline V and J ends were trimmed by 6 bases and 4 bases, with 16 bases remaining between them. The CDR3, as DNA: TGTGCCAGCAGCCCCTCAGGGGCTAGGTACGAGCAGTACTTC. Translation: CASSPSGARYEQYF.

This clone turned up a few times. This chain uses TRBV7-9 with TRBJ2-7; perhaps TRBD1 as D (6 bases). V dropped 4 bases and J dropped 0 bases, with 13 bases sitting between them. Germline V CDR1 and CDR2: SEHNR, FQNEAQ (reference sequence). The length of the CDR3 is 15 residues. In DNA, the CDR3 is TGTGCCAGCAGCTCCCGACAGGCCTACTCCTACGAGCAGTACTTC. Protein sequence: CASSSRQAYSYEQYF.

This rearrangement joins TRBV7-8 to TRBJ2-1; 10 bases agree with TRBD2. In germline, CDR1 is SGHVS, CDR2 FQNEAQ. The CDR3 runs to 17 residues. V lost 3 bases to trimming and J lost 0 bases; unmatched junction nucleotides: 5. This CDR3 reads CASSFQGLAFSYNEQFF. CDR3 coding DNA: TGTGCCAGCAGCTTTCAGGGACTAGCGTTCTCCTACAATGAGCAGTTCTTC.

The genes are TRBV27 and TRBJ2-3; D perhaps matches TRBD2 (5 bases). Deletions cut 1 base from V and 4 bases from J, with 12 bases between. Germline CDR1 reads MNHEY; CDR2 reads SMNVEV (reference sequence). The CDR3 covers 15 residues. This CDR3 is CASSLLRADSDTQYF. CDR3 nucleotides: TGTGCCAGCAGTTTATTGCGGGCAGACTCAGATACGCAGTATTTT.

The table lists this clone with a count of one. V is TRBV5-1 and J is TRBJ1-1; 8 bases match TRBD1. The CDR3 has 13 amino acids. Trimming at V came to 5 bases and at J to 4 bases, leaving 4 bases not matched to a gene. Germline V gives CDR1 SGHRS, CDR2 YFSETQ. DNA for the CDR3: TGCGCCAGCAGTTCGACAGGGGTCACTGAAGCTTTCTTT. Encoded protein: CASSSTGVTEAFF.

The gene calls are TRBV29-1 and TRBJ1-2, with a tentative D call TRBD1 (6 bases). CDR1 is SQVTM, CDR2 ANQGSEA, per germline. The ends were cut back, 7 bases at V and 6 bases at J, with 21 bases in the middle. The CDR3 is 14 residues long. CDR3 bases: TGCAGCGCCGGACCGGGGGGGGCGTTTAATGGCTACACCTTC. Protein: CSAGPGGAFNGYTF.

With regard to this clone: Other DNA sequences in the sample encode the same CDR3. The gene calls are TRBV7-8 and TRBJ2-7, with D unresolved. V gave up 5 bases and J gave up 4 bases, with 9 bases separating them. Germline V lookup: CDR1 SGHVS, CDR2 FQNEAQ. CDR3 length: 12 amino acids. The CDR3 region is CASSPLGYEQYF. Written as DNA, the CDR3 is TGTGCCAGCAGCCCGTTGGGGTACGAGCAGTACTTC. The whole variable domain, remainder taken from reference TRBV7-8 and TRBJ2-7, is GAGVSQSPRYKVAKRGQDVALRCDPISGHVSLFWYQQALGQGPEFLTYFQNEAQLDKSGLPSDRFFAERPEGSVSTLKIQRTQQEDSAVYLCASSPLGYEQYFGPGTRLTVT.

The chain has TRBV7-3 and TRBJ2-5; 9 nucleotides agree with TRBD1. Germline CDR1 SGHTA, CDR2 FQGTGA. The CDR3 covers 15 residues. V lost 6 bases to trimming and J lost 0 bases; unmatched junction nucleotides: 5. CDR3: CASSLGTGNQETQYF. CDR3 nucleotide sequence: TGTGCCAGCAGTCTAGGGACAGGGAACCAAGAGACCCAGTACTTC. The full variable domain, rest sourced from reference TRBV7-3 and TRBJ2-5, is GAGVSQTPSNKVTEKGKYVELRCDPISGHTALYWYRQSLGQGPEFLIYFQGTGAADDSGLPNDRFFAVRPEGSVSTLKIQRTERGDSAVYLCASSLGTGNQETQYFGPGTRLLVL.

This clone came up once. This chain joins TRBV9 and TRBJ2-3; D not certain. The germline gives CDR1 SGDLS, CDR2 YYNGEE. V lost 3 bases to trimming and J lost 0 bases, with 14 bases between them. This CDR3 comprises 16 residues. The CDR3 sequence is CASSAPGFDSTDTQYF. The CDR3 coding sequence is TGTGCCAGCAGCGCCCCGGGTTTCGATAGCACAGATACGCAGTATTTT.

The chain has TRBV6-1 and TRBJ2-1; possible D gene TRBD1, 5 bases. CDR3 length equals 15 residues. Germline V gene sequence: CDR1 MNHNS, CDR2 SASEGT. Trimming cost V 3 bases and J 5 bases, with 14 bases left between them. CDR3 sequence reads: CASSESRTGHNEQFF. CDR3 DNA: TGTGCCAGCAGTGAGTCCCGAACAGGTCACAATGAGCAGTTCTTC.

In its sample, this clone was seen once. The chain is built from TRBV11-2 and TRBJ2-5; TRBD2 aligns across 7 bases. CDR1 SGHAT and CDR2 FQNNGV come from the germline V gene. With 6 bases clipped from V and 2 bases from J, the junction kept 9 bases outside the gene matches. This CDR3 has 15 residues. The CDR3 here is CASSSRLADQETQYF. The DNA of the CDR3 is TGTGCCAGCAGTTCCCGACTAGCCGATCAAGAGACCCAGTACTTC.